These 20 T cell receptor beta chains share one sample of origin, sequenced in a study of cytomegalovirus exposure and HLA in healthy donors. Profiling relied on immunoSEQ multiplex PCR, and the TCRdb table lists in-frame clones only, not all of them. The table shows some 210,000 clones, with roughly 83% occurring only once. Sequenced sample: PBMCs. The receptors here all came from a woman aged 18-35 years in good health and CMV-seronegative.

V usage is TRBV6-5 and J usage is TRBJ2-7; D is perhaps TRBD2 (6 bases). From germline, CDR1 is MNHEY and CDR2 SVGAGI. CDR3 length: 14 amino acids. With 0 bases removed from V and 2 bases from J, the gap between germline ends came to 8 bases. DNA of the CDR3: TGTGCCAGCAGTTACTCGTCGGGGGCCTACGAGCAGTACTTC. The encoded protein is CASSYSSGAYEQYF.

V usage is TRBV6-5 and J usage is TRBJ2-7, with 7 bases fitting TRBD1. Germline V gene data show CDR1 as MNHEY and CDR2 as SVGAGI. V was pared by 3 bases and J by 2 bases, with 10 bases of the junction left unmatched. CDR3 size: 16 residues. In DNA, the CDR3 is TGTGCCAGCAGTTATGCCCGGGACAGTGCCACCTACGAGCAGTACTTC. Translated: CASSYARDSATYEQYF.

The gene calls are TRBV5-1 and TRBJ2-5, with D perhaps assigned TRBD1 or TRBD2 (5 bases each). The V end was cut by 0 bases, the J end by 5 bases, with 14 bases between. The CDR3 is 15 residues long. CDR1 SGHRS and CDR2 YFSETQ come from the germline V gene. The CDR3 sequence is CASSLEMGTGETQYF. CDR3 nucleotide sequence: TGCGCCAGCAGCTTGGAAATGGGGACCGGGGAGACCCAGTACTTC.

This chain connects TRBV5-1 to TRBJ1-1; perhaps TRBD1 as D (6 bases). Germline-derived CDR1 and CDR2 are SGHRS and YFSETQ. V was pared by 0 bases and J by 4 bases, with 13 bases between. The CDR3 extends over 15 amino acids. The CDR3 coding sequence is TGCGCCAGCAGCTTGGGGTGGGGGGACACCACTGAAGCTTTCTTT. This codes for CASSLGWGDTTEAFF.

CDR3 in DNA: TGCGCCAGCAGTGAACAGGGAGCAACTGAAGCTTTCTTT. This codes for CASSEQGATEAFF. The chain links TRBV10-1 to TRBJ1-1; perhaps TRBD1 as D (6 bases). This CDR3 region has 13 residues. The germline CDR1 and CDR2 sequences are WNHNN and SYGVQD (reference sequence). Between the trimmed V and J ends, which lost 3 bases and 5 bases, there was a span of 10 bases.

The J gene is TRBJ2-2, the V gene TRBV30; the D gene is possibly TRBD2 (6 bases). Trimming took off 4 bases at V and 5 bases at J, with 14 bases between the two ends. The CDR3 runs to 14 residues. From germline, CDR1 is GTSNPN and CDR2 SVGIG (reference sequence). In nucleotides, the CDR3 is TGTGCCTGGAAACCCCGGGGGTGGACCGGGGAGCTGTTTTTT. It encodes CAWKPRGWTGELFF.

The V call is TRBV9, the J call TRBJ2-1; 8 bases line up with TRBD2. Unmatched junction bases numbered 9, after V lost 0 bases and J lost 7 bases. The germline gives CDR1 SGDLS, CDR2 YYNGEE. CDR3 length: 16 amino acids. Here the CDR3 DNA reads TGTGCCAGCAGCGTAGAGCCCCGGGAGGGGGGTAATGAGCAGTTCTTC. Its translation: CASSVEPREGGNEQFF.

The gene calls are TRBV6-5 and TRBJ1-2; D gene uncertain. CDR1 is MNHEY, CDR2 SVGAGI, per germline. V was pared by 2 bases and J by 0 bases, with 10 bases between. The CDR3 is 15 amino acids. CDR3 nucleotides: TGTGCCAGCAGTTACGCACACCGCCCTAACTATGGCTACACCTTC. Its protein product is CASSYAHRPNYGYTF.

This clone was detected only once. The rearrangement joins TRBV5-1 to TRBJ2-1; weak D call: TRBD2 (5 bases). Trimming took off 0 bases at V and 2 bases at J, with 9 bases between the two ends. The V gene's germline CDR1 is SGHRS and CDR2 YFSETQ. The CDR3 sequence is 15 residues long. The CDR3 sequence: CASSLGGNPYNEQFF. The DNA for the CDR3 is TGCGCCAGCAGCTTGGGAGGGAATCCCTACAATGAGCAGTTCTTC.

This clone came up once. The gene calls are TRBV7-9 and TRBJ2-1; D perhaps matches TRBD2 (6 bases). V lost 5 bases and J lost 4, with 12 bases in between. The CDR3 has 14 amino acids. Germline V CDR1 and CDR2: SEHNR, FQNEAQ (reference sequence). CDR3 nucleotides: TGTGCCAGCAGCCGGGGCGGGGCTTACAATGAGCAGTTCTTC. As protein: CASSRGGAYNEQFF.

The V call is TRBV30, the J call TRBJ2-1; no definite D call. The germline CDR1 and CDR2 sequences are GTSNPN and SVGIG (reference sequence). The CDR3 consists of 15 residues. V shed 3 bases and J shed 4 bases, with 16 bases lying between them. CDR3: CAWSKGTQPYNEQFF. As DNA, the CDR3 is TGTGCCTGGAGCAAGGGAACACAGCCTTACAATGAGCAGTTCTTC.

This clone was counted a few times. The chain carries TRBV18 and TRBJ1-5; the D is unclear. CDR1 is KGHSH and CDR2 is LQKENI in the germline V gene. The V and J ends lost 3 bases and 2 bases respectively, with 8 bases between them. The CDR3 is 14 amino acids. CDR3 in DNA: TGTGCCAGCTCACCTGGAGGTGGCAATCAGCCCCAGCATTTT. It encodes CASSPGGGNQPQHF.

The rearrangement links TRBV27 to TRBJ2-7, with a tentative D call TRBD2 (6 bases). CDR3 size: 16 residues. The germline V and J ends were trimmed by 7 bases and 1 base, with 20 bases remaining between them. Germline V gene sequence: CDR1 MNHEY, CDR2 SMNVEV (reference sequence). DNA for the CDR3: TGTGCCAGCAAGGGAACGTCTGCGGGATCGTCCTACGAGCAGTACTTC. This translates into CASKGTSAGSSYEQYF.

This clone came up a few times. The J gene is TRBJ1-2, the V gene TRBV27; D is possibly TRBD1 (6 bases). The CDR3 spans 15 residues. In germline, CDR1 is MNHEY, CDR2 SMNVEV (reference sequence). The V and J ends lost 6 bases and 6 bases respectively, with 20 bases between them. The CDR3 region has the DNA TGTGCCAGCAGCTCGGACAGCCCCTTGCCGAATGGCTACACCTTC. This gives the protein CASSSDSPLPNGYTF.

The chain links TRBV5-4 to TRBJ1-1, with D possibly matching TRBD1 (5 bases). The V gene's germline CDR1 is SGHNT and CDR2 YYREEE (reference sequence). V was shortened by 2 bases and J by 5 bases, with 13 bases between the two germline ends. The CDR3 spans 14 residues. The CDR3 region is CASSFRGGETEAFF. The CDR3 nucleotides are TGTGCCAGCAGCTTTCGGGGCGGCGAAACTGAAGCTTTCTTT.

About this clone itself: Other DNA sequences in this specimen translate into the identical CDR3. The chain has TRBV20-1 and TRBJ2-3; D remains ambiguous. From germline, CDR1 is DFQATT and CDR2 SNEGSKA (reference sequence). The CDR3 runs to 11 residues. V was clipped by 7 bases and J by 0 bases, with 5 bases between them. The CDR3 DNA is TGCAGTGTATCGAGCACAGATACGCAGTATTTT. This codes for CSVSSTDTQYF.

This chain joins TRBV2 and TRBJ1-1; no definite D call. The CDR3 sequence is 12 residues long. V gave up 2 bases and J gave up 11 bases, with 12 bases separating them. Germline V gene lookup returns CDR1 SNHLY and CDR2 FYNNEI. The CDR3 DNA sequence: TGTGCCAGCAGTGAAAGGGCCTTCTGGGCTTTCTTT. It translates to CASSERAFWAFF.

The genes are TRBV6-1 and TRBJ1-2; perhaps TRBD1 as D (5 bases). CDR1 is MNHNS and CDR2 is SASEGT in the germline V gene. V shed 6 bases and J shed 8 bases, with 10 bases lying between them. The CDR3 has 11 residues. CDR3 loop: CASSRVGGYTF. CDR3 nucleotides: TGTGCCAGCAGCAGGGTGGGGGGCTACACCTTC.

V and J are TRBV6-1 and TRBJ1-2; D not resolved. Germline values: CDR1 MNHNS, CDR2 SASEGT. This CDR3 contains 14 residues. Trimming removed 7 bases at V and 3 bases at J, with 15 bases between. This CDR3 is CASTFSRDYYGYTF. CDR3 DNA: TGTGCCAGCACCTTCTCGAGAGACTACTATGGCTACACCTTC.

The V gene is TRBV18, the J gene TRBJ2-3, with 8 positions matching TRBD1. There are 14 residues in the CDR3. Trimming cost V 5 bases and J 2 bases; bases outside gene matches: 3. In germline, CDR1 is KGHSH, CDR2 LQKENI. CDR3 amino acids: CASSSTGDTDTQYF. The CDR3 DNA reads TGTGCCAGCTCATCGACAGGGGACACAGATACGCAGTATTTT.